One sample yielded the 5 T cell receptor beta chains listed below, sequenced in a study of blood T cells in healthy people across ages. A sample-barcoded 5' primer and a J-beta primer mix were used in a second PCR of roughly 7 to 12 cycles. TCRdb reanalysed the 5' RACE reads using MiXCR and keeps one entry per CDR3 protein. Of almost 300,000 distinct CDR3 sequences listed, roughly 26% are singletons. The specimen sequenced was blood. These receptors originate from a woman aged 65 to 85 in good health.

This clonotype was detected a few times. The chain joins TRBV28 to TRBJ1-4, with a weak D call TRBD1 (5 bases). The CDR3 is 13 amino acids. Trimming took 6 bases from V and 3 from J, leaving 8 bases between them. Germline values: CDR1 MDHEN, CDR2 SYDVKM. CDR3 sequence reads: CASSQTANEKLFF. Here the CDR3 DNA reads TGTGCCAGCAGCCAGACAGCTAATGAAAAACTGTTTTTT.

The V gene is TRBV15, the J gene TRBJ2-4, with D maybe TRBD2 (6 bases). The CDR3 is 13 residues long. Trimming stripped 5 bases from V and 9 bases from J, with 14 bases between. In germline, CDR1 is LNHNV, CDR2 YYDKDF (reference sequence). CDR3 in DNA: TGTGCCACCAGCGCCGGGGGTAGCGGCATTCAGTACTTC. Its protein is CATSAGGSGIQYF.

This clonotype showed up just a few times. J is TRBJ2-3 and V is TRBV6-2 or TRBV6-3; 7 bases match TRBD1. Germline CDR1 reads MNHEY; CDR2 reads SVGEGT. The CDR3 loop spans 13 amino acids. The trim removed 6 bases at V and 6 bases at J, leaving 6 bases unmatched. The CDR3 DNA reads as TGTGCCAGCAGCGACAGGGTTGACGATACGCAGTATTTT. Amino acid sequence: CASSDRVDDTQYF.

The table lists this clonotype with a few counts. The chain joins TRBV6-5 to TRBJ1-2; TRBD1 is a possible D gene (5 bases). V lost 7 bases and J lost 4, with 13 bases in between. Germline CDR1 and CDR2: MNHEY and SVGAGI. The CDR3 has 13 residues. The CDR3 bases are TGTGCCAGCAAGGGGACCGGTTCCTATGGCTACACCTTC. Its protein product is CASKGTGSYGYTF.

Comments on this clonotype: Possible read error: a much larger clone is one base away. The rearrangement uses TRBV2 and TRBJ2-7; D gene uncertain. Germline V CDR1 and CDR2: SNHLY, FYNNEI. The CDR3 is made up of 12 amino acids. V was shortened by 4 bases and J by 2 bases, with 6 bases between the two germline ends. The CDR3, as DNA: TGTGCCAGCAGTGCGGTCACCTACGAGCAGTACTTC. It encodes CASSAVTYEQYF. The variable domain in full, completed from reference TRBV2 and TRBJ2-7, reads EPEVTQTPSHQVTQMGQEVILRCVPISNHLYFYWYRQILGQKVEFLVSFYNNEISEKSEIFDDQFSVERPDGSNFTLKIRSTKLEDSAMYFCASSAVTYEQYFGPGTRLTVT.